The rows below give T cell receptor beta chains drawn from one sample of a study of early T cells in non-severe SARS-CoV-2 infection. One entry per CDR3 protein, called by TCRdb with MiXCR from the 5' RACE reads. The repertoire has about 73,000 distinct CDR3 sequences, roughly 13% of them found once; the top ten carry over 12%. The material sequenced was whole blood. These receptor sequences come from an adult who was a healthcare worker with PCR-confirmed SARS-CoV-2 infection or an uninfected control (not recorded which). The CDR3 runs from the conserved cysteine through the conserved F or W. D genes are given only for firm matches. Clone size is not always given. Where it is, it says once, few, many or a class for expanded clones.

cdr3_nt | cdr3_aa | d_call | j_call | clone_size | v_call
TGCAGTGCCCCCTCCAGGGGGGAAGAGACCCAGTACTTC | CSAPSRGEETQYF | - | TRBJ2-5 | many | TRBV20-1
TGTGCCAGCACCTTACCAGGGGTGGGGGCCAACGTCCTGACTTTC | CASTLPGVGANVLTF | - | TRBJ2-6 | - | TRBV28
TGCAGTGCTACCGTCCCGGGGGGGCCAACCTACGAGCAGTACTTC | CSATVPGGPTYEQYF | TRBD2 | TRBJ2-7 | many | TRBV20-1
TGTGCCAGCAGCTCAGCGCTCCGAGGGTTCACCGGGGAGCTGTTTTTT | CASSSALRGFTGELFF | - | TRBJ2-2 | few | TRBV7-9
TGCAGTGCTATTAGGGCAGCATCGGATACGCAGTATTTT | CSAIRAASDTQYF | - | TRBJ2-3 | few | TRBV20-1
TGTGCCAGCAGCCCCTTCTGGCAGTCTAGCACAGATACGCAGTATTTT | CASSPFWQSSTDTQYF | - | TRBJ2-3 | many | TRBV6-1
TGTGCCAGCAGTTTACGACTAGCGGGGGGCCATGAGCAGTTCTTC | CASSLRLAGGHEQFF | TRBD2 | TRBJ2-1 | many | TRBV6-2/TRBV6-3
TGTGCCAGCAGCTTGGCGAGTGGGGGACTCCCGCGCACAGATACGCAGTATTTT | CASSLASGGLPRTDTQYF | - | TRBJ2-3 | - | TRBV5-5
TGCAGCGCCGAGGCAGGGCTCGAAGCTTTCTTT | CSAEAGLEAFF | - | TRBJ1-1 | few | TRBV29-1
TGTGCCAGCAGGCTCGTCGGGGAGCTGTTTTTT | CASRLVGELFF | - | TRBJ2-2 | - | TRBV28
TGTGCCAGCAGCCAAGGGGGGGTCGGTGAGACCCAGTACTTC | CASSQGGVGETQYF | - | TRBJ2-5 | - | TRBV4-2
TGTGCCAGCAGTCCGGGGGTCCGGACAGATACGCAGTATTTT | CASSPGVRTDTQYF | - | TRBJ2-3 | - | TRBV28
TGTGCCAGCAGAGCAGGGGCCCCCAATGAGCAGTTCTTC | CASRAGAPNEQFF | - | TRBJ2-1 | - | TRBV28
TGTGCCATCGGCCGGCAGGGGGACAATCAGCCCCAGCATTTT | CAIGRQGDNQPQHF | TRBD1 | TRBJ1-5 | many | TRBV10-3
TGTGCCAGCAGTTCCTACAGGGTTGAGCAGTACTTT | CASSSYRVEQYF | - | TRBJ2-7 | - | TRBV28
TGTGCCAGCAGTCCCTACTCGACAGGGACCCTACATGCACCCCTCCACTTT | CASSPYSTGTLHAPLHF | TRBD1 | TRBJ1-6 | many | TRBV6-5
TGTGCCAGCAACACGGCACTAGCGGGGGGTTCCTACAATGAGCAGTTCTTC | CASNTALAGGSYNEQFF | TRBD2 | TRBJ2-1 | few | TRBV2
TGTGCCTGGAGTGGGAGTGGGGCCTATGGCTACACCTTC | CAWSGSGAYGYTF | - | TRBJ1-2 | many | TRBV30
TGTGCCAGCAGGCCGCCCCAGGGGCCCGACTACACCTTC | CASRPPQGPDYTF | - | TRBJ1-2 | - | TRBV12-3/TRBV12-4
TGCGCCAGCAGCCAGGACAGGCCCTACCTGGGCGCTTTCTTT | CASSQDRPYLGAFF | TRBD1 | TRBJ1-1 | - | TRBV5-1
TGTGCTACCTCACTAGCTCAACTTTACGAGCAGTACTTC | CATSLAQLYEQYF | - | TRBJ2-7 | - | TRBV28
TGTGCCAGCAGCTTAGGGGGGGCAAATAATTCACCCCTCCACTTT | CASSLGGANNSPLHF | - | TRBJ1-6 | few | TRBV7-2
TGTGCCAGCAGCTTAGTCAGGGGTGGCACCGGGGAGCTGTTTTTT | CASSLVRGGTGELFF | - | TRBJ2-2 | - | TRBV7-2
TGTGCCAGCAGCTGGGGACAGGGGGGAAATCAGCCCCAGCATTTT | CASSWGQGGNQPQHF | TRBD1 | TRBJ1-5 | many | TRBV12-3/TRBV12-4
TGTGCCAGCAGCTTAGAGGGGGGTTCACCCCTCCACTTT | CASSLEGGSPLHF | - | TRBJ1-6 | - | TRBV7-9
TGTGCCAGCAGCTTGGACGACGAGCAGTACTTC | CASSLDDEQYF | - | TRBJ2-7 | - | TRBV5-4
TGTGCCAGCAGCCGAAAGGACAGGTCTCTCTACGAGCAGTACTTC | CASSRKDRSLYEQYF | TRBD1 | TRBJ2-7 | many | TRBV5-4
TGTGCCAGCAGCATCAGGACAGCCGTGGGGCAAGAGACCCAGTACTTC | CASSIRTAVGQETQYF | - | TRBJ2-5 | many | TRBV11-3
TGTGCCAGCAGTCGGTGGGGAATGAACACTGAAGCTTTTTTT | CASSRWGMNTEAFF | - | TRBJ1-1 | many | TRBV28
TGCGCCAGCAGCCAAGATGAGGGAGCTAATGAAAAACTGTTTTTT | CASSQDEGANEKLFF | - | TRBJ1-4 | few | TRBV4-1
TGTGCTAGTGGTTTGGCCTCAAGAGAGACCCAGTACTTC | CASGLASRETQYF | - | TRBJ2-5 | few | TRBV12-5
TGCAGTGCTAGACTACAGGGATACGAGCAGTACTTC | CSARLQGYEQYF | - | TRBJ2-7 | many | TRBV20-1
TGTGCCAGCAGCGTAAACGGACAAACTGGAAGCTATGGCTACACCTTC | CASSVNGQTGSYGYTF | - | TRBJ1-2 | few | TRBV9
TGTGCCAGCAGTTTGATCCCCCCAGGGGGCGGCTCAGATACGCAGTATTTT | CASSLIPPGGGSDTQYF | TRBD1 | TRBJ2-3 | few | TRBV12-3/TRBV12-4
TGTGCCAGCAGTTTTGAGGTTTCACCCCTCCACTTT | CASSFEVSPLHF | - | TRBJ1-6 | - | TRBV28
TGTGCCAGCAGCCAAGAAGGGGGAAGCTATGGCTACACCTTC | CASSQEGGSYGYTF | - | TRBJ1-2 | - | TRBV3-1